Below are 25 T cell receptor beta chains sequenced from a single sample in a study of OX40 agonist ivuxolimab in advanced cancers. This table comes from immunoSEQ multiplex PCR, and its TCRdb copy is limited to in-frame clones, with some not included. The sample shows about 19,000 clones, roughly 70% of them seen only once. Sequencing was performed on CD4+ or CD8+ T cells sorted from blood, taken in a trial of the OX40 agonist ivuxolimab. These receptors originate from an adult with an advanced solid tumor such as melanoma, head and neck, liver or kidney cancer.

V is TRBV9 and J is TRBJ2-4, with D perhaps TRBD2 (5 bases). The germline CDR1 and CDR2 sequences are SGDLS and YYNGEE. The CDR3 spans 13 residues. Trimming removed 0 bases at V and 7 bases at J, with 8 bases between. CDR3 protein: CASSVGADNIQYF. CDR3 sequence (DNA): TGTGCCAGCAGCGTAGGAGCGGATAACATTCAGTACTTC. Looking up the rest from reference TRBV9 and TRBJ2-4 gives the full variable domain: DSGVTQTPKHLITATGQRVTLRCSPRSGDLSVYWYQQSLDQGLQFLIQYYNGEERAKGNILERFSAQQFPDLHSELNLSSLELGDSALYFCASSVGADNIQYFGAGTRLSVL.

The rearrangement joins TRBV27 to TRBJ2-1; tentatively, D is TRBD1 or TRBD2 (5 bases each). This CDR3 contains 16 residues. Per germline, CDR1 MNHEY and CDR2 SMNVEV (reference sequence). Trimming removed 6 bases at V and 4 bases at J, with 19 bases between. The CDR3 DNA sequence: TGTGCCAGCAGCCGTGCGACGGGGACCGCGTACAATGAGCAGTTCTTC. It specifies CASSRATGTAYNEQFF.

The V call is TRBV25-1, the J call TRBJ1-2; no reliable D call. Trimming took 1 base from V and 6 from J, leaving 3 bases between them. The CDR3 runs 11 residues. Germline CDR1 is MGHDK and CDR2 is SYGVNS. The CDR3 region is CASSEFNGYTF. The CDR3 DNA follows: TGTGCCAGCAGTGAATTTAATGGCTACACCTTC.

The V and J genes are TRBV6-5 and TRBJ1-1; TRBD1 matches at 7 bases. The CDR3 runs 13 residues. CDR1 is MNHEY, CDR2 SVGAGI, per germline. Unmatched junction bases numbered 2, after V lost 6 bases and J lost 1 base. CDR3 nucleotide sequence: TGTGCCAGCAGGGGACAGACGAACACTGAAGCTTTCTTT. Residues: CASRGQTNTEAFF.

This clone is a singleton in its sample. The V gene is TRBV19, the J gene TRBJ2-7; 8 bases are a match to TRBD1. V trimming: 5 bases; J trimming: 0 bases; junction bases outside the gene matches: 3. The CDR3 contains 14 residues. Germline CDR1 and CDR2: LNHDA and SQIVND (reference sequence). This chain's CDR3 is CASSAGTGSYEQYF. The CDR3 DNA reads as TGTGCCAGTAGTGCCGGGACAGGCTCCTACGAGCAGTACTTC.

V and J are TRBV10-3 and TRBJ1-2; D unclear. V was trimmed by 10 bases and J by 3 bases, leaving 9 bases between them. The CDR3 has 11 amino acids. Germline V gene data show CDR1 as ENHRY and CDR2 as SYGVKD. This chain's CDR3 is CATRTDYGYTF. The CDR3 bases are TGTGCCACCAGAACAGACTATGGCTACACCTTC.

The chain has TRBV19 and TRBJ2-3; TRBD1 or TRBD2 may be the D gene (5 bases each). CDR1 is LNHDA, CDR2 SQIVND, per germline (reference sequence). This CDR3 contains 15 residues. V lost 4 bases, J lost 1 base, and 12 bases lay in between. The CDR3 DNA follows: TGTGCCAGTAGTAAGGAACGGGGCCGCACAGATACGCAGTATTTT. It is translated as CASSKERGRTDTQYF.

The chain joins TRBV28 to TRBJ1-1; possible D gene TRBD1, 6 bases. The germline gives CDR1 MDHEN, CDR2 SYDVKM. V was shortened by 0 bases and J by 1 base, with 9 bases between the two germline ends. This CDR3 contains 15 residues. The CDR3 is CASSLWGGRNTEAFF. CDR3 nucleotide sequence: TGTGCCAGCAGTTTATGGGGGGGCAGGAACACTGAAGCTTTCTTT.

Here the CDR3 DNA reads TGTGCCAGCAGCTCGGATTATAGCAATCAGCCCCAGCATTTT. It yields the protein CASSSDYSNQPQHF. J is TRBJ1-5 and V is TRBV7-2; D gene uncertain. The ends were cut back, 4 bases at V and 0 bases at J, with 7 bases in the middle. Germline-derived CDR1 and CDR2 are SGHTA and FQGNSA. This CDR3 contains 14 residues.

The chain links TRBV19 to TRBJ2-7, with 7 nucleotides matching TRBD2. Germline V gene sequence: CDR1 LNHDA, CDR2 SQIVND (reference sequence). The CDR3 extends over 15 amino acids. Trimming removed 5 bases from V and 0 bases from J; junction bases left unmatched: 7. CDR3 sequence: CASSAAGDPSYEQYF. The CDR3 nucleotides are TGTGCCAGTAGTGCCGCGGGGGACCCCTCCTACGAGCAGTACTTC.

This sequence joins TRBV28 and TRBJ1-2; tentatively, D is TRBD1 (5 bases). The CDR3 runs 18 residues. Trimming took off 1 base at V and 2 bases at J, with 20 bases between the two ends. Per germline, CDR1 MDHEN and CDR2 SYDVKM. The CDR3 here is CASSLFGRLTDLNYGYTF. CDR3 nucleotide sequence: TGTGCCAGCAGTTTATTCGGGAGGTTGACAGACTTAAACTATGGCTACACCTTC.

This clone was observed a handful of times. The J gene is TRBJ2-7, the V gene TRBV7-8; possibly TRBD1 or TRBD2 for D (5 bases each). Germline lookup yields CDR1 SGHVS and CDR2 FQNEAQ. The V end lost 3 bases, the J end lost 3 bases, and 15 bases lay between the germline ends. This CDR3 spans 15 amino acids. The chain's CDR3 is CASSLWDETDYEQYF. In nucleotides, the CDR3 is TGTGCCAGCAGCTTGTGGGACGAGACAGACTACGAGCAGTACTTC.

The chain couples TRBV27 to TRBJ1-3, with TRBD1 identical over 8 bases. The V gene's germline CDR1 is MNHEY and CDR2 SMNVEV (reference sequence). There are 18 residues in the CDR3. With 1 base clipped from V and 3 bases from J, the junction kept 11 bases outside the gene matches. The chain's CDR3 is CASSLLPPDRVVGNTIYF. CDR3 nucleotide sequence: TGTGCCAGCAGTTTATTACCCCCGGACAGGGTTGTTGGAAACACCATATATTTT.

This rearrangement joins TRBV4-3 to TRBJ1-2; no firm D call. Looked up from germline, CDR1 is LGHNA and CDR2 is YSLEER. The CDR3 has 15 amino acids. Trimming removed 0 bases from V and 4 bases from J, with 12 bases in between. CDR3 nucleotides: TGCGCCAGCAGCCAAGACCCAATAGGACTCTATGGCTACACCTTC. This translates into CASSQDPIGLYGYTF.

The chain carries TRBV4-1 and TRBJ2-7; 9 bases map to TRBD1. The CDR3 is 14 residues long. CDR1 is MGHRA, CDR2 YSYEKL, per germline. V was clipped by 1 base and J by 4 bases; unmatched bases: 2. The CDR3 sequence is CASSQAGQGYEQYF. In nucleotides, the CDR3 is TGCGCCAGCAGCCAAGCGGGACAGGGATACGAGCAGTACTTC.

The chain links TRBV7-3 to TRBJ2-3; TRBD1 matches at 11 bases. Germline V gene data show CDR1 as SGHTA and CDR2 as FQGTGA. The ends lost 2 bases at V and 5 bases at J; junction bases unmatched: 3. The length of the CDR3 is 15 residues. CDR3 residues: CASSLLGTGGDTQYF. CDR3 DNA sequence: TGTGCCAGCAGCTTACTCGGGACAGGGGGAGATACGCAGTATTTT.

This clone was observed a few times. CDR3 in amino acids: CASSLNADPGLIYPNTEAFF. For the CDR3, the DNA is TGCGCCAGCAGCTTGAACGCGGACCCCGGTCTTATTTATCCGAACACTGAAGCTTTCTTT. The V and J genes are TRBV5-1 and TRBJ1-1; unclear D gene. The CDR3 contains 20 residues. V shed 1 base and J shed 1 base, with 26 bases lying between them. The germline V gene encodes CDR1 SGHRS and CDR2 YFSETQ.

As regards this clone: The same CDR3 is also encoded by other DNA sequences in this sample. The V and J genes are TRBV11-2 and TRBJ2-2; D might be TRBD1 (6 bases). Trimming shortened V by 6 bases and J by 1 base, and 9 bases separated the two germline ends. The germline gives CDR1 SGHAT, CDR2 FQNNGV. The CDR3 runs to 14 residues. Written as DNA, the CDR3 is TGTGCCAGCAGTCGCAGGGGGAACACCGGGGAGCTGTTTTTT. This gives the protein CASSRRGNTGELFF.

This clone has just a few counts. This chain links TRBV5-1 with TRBJ2-7, with a possible D match to TRBD2 (5 bases). The CDR3 consists of 13 residues. CDR1 and CDR2 from the germline V gene are SGHRS and YFSETQ. With 4 bases removed from V and 7 bases from J, the gap between germline ends came to 15 bases. The chain's CDR3 is CASSLEIGGEQYF. The DNA of the CDR3 is TGCGCCAGCAGCCTCGAAATAGGCGGGGAGCAGTACTTC.

The chain carries TRBV7-8 and TRBJ2-1; D possibly corresponds to TRBD2 (7 bases). Germline V gives CDR1 SGHVS, CDR2 FQNEAQ. With 2 bases removed from V and 8 bases from J, the gap between germline ends came to 13 bases. This CDR3 is 14 amino acids long. CDR3 DNA: TGTGCCAGCAGCTTAAGTGGGGGGGCCTATGAGCAGTTCTTC. Translating gives CASSLSGGAYEQFF.

The chain uses TRBV5-1 and TRBJ2-7; perhaps TRBD2 as D (6 bases). The V gene's germline CDR1 is SGHRS and CDR2 YFSETQ. This CDR3 contains 14 residues. The V end lost 5 bases, the J end lost 3 bases, and 15 bases lay between the germline ends. The CDR3 reads CASSFDGGNYEQYF. The CDR3 nucleotides read TGCGCCAGCAGTTTCGATGGGGGGAACTACGAGCAGTACTTC.

J is TRBJ2-2 and V is TRBV11-2; TRBD2 is a possible D gene (6 bases). Trimming removed 1 base at V and 4 bases at J, with 13 bases between. The CDR3 runs to 16 residues. The germline V gene encodes CDR1 SGHAT and CDR2 FQNNGV. The CDR3 coding sequence is TGTGCCAGCAGCTTAGGAAAGGGTAGCGGCACCGGGGAGCTGTTTTTT. Its protein is CASSLGKGSGTGELFF.

The rearrangement uses TRBV4-3 and TRBJ1-4; 7 nucleotides align to TRBD1. V shed 4 bases and J 8 bases; nucleotides not matched to a gene: 10. This CDR3 region has 15 residues. From germline, CDR1 is LGHNA and CDR2 YSLEER. The DNA of the CDR3 is TGCGCCAGCAGCCGGTTGACAGGGAAGTACGAAAAACTGTTTTTT. As protein: CASSRLTGKYEKLFF.

The rearrangement uses TRBV29-1 and TRBJ1-1; no clear D gene. The V end lost 3 bases, the J end lost 0 bases, and 2 bases lay between the germline ends. The CDR3 runs to 11 residues. Germline V gene lookup returns CDR1 SQVTM and CDR2 ANQGSEA. The chain's CDR3 is CSVELNTEAFF. As DNA, the CDR3 is TGCAGCGTTGAGCTGAACACTGAAGCTTTCTTT.

This clone appeared once. The chain links TRBV28 to TRBJ2-5; no reliable D call. Matching the DNA end better, TRBJ2-7 makes the J call doubtful. In germline, CDR1 is MDHEN, CDR2 SYDVKM. The CDR3 is 14 amino acids. DNA for the CDR3: TGTGCCAGCAGCCATCCGGCGACCTCCTACGAGCAGTACTTC. This encodes CASSHPATSYEQYF.